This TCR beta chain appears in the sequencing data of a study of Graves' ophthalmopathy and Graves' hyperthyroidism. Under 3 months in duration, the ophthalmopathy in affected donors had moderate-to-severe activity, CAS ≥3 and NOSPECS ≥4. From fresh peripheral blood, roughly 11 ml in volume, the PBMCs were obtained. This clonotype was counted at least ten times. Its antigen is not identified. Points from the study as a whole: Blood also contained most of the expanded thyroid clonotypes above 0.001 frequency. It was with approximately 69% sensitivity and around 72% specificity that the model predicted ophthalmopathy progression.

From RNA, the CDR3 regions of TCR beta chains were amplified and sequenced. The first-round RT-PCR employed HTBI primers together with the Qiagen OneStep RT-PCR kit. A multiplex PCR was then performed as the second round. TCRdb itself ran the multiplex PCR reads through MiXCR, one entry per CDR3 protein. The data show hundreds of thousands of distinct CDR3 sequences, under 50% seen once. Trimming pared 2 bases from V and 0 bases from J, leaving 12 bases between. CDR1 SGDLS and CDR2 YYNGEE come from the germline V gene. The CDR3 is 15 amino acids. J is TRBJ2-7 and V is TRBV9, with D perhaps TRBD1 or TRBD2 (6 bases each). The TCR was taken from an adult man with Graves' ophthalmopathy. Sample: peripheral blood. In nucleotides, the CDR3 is TGTGCCAGCAGCGTTCGAGGGGGGAGCTCCTACGAGCAGTACTTC. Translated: CASSVRGGSSYEQYF. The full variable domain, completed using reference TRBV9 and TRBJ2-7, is DSGVTQTPKHLITATGQRVTLRCSPRSGDLSVYWYQQSLDQGLQFLIQYYNGEERAKGNILERFSAQQFPDLHSELNLSSLELGDSALYFCASSVRGGSSYEQYFGPGTRLTVT.